This TCR beta chain was captured by sequencing in a study of blood T cell repertoires in COVID-19. On the study more broadly: PBMCs, B-cell-depleted T cells, or T cells were the source of the cDNA or gDNA that made up the material.

Sequenced by immunoSEQ multiplex PCR; TCRdb stores in-frame clones only, minus some. The data show about 75,000 clones, less than 90% seen once. The CDR3 is made up of 13 amino acids. V shed 7 bases and J shed 3 bases, with 12 bases lying between them. CDR1 and CDR2 (germline): MNHEY, SVGAGI. The sequenced sample consisted of peripheral blood. This chain joins TRBV6-5 and TRBJ1-1, with D possibly matching TRBD1 (6 bases). The TCR was taken from a human donor in a cohort sampled during active COVID-19. In nucleotides, the CDR3 is TGTGCCAGCAACCGGGACATTCACACTGAAGCTTTCTTT. It specifies CASNRDIHTEAFF.